The clone carrying this T cell receptor beta chain was counted a single time. Sequencing used immunoSEQ multiplex PCR; TCRdb keeps in-frame clones, though not all of them. There are around 70,000 clones in the sample; 90% occur only once, and under 4% lies in the top ten. The sample comes from a study of cytotoxic CD8 clonotypes in ibrutinib-treated CLL. Across the whole study: Enrolment comprised about 10 relapsed/refractory and more than 14 treatment-naive patients; 17 to 18 were IGHV unmutated.

Cryopreserved PBMCs supplied about 2.1 micrograms of genomic DNA for TCR beta libraries. The CDR3 runs 13 residues. V shed 8 bases and J 2 bases; nucleotides not matched to a gene: 4. CDR1 and CDR2 from the germline V gene are MDHEN and SYDVKM. The chain uses TRBV28 and TRBJ2-7, with TRBD1 matching 9 bases. The source is a human donor with chronic lymphocytic leukemia. This material consisted of PBMCs, taken after 12 months of ibrutinib treatment. CDR3 DNA: TGTGCCAGCTTCAACAGGGGGCCCTACGAGCAGTACTTC. It yields the protein CASFNRGPYEQYF.